The present TCR beta chain was sequenced within a study of cytomegalovirus exposure and HLA in healthy donors. Study findings and constraints: Relative to the roughly 690-donor mean, N-insertions were reportedly fewer in an Asian-associated ancestry cluster in a later analysis. Beyond CMV serostatus, there was no information to go on about immune exposure. HLA alleles were associated with fewer than 20,000 TCR beta sequences in a later analysis at 0.05 false discovery rate.

This clone appeared a few times. The antigen is not known. At one boundary the junction diverges from the germline segment, which might be a read error. These donors, healthy bone marrow donors, were studied. With 60 Vbeta and 13 Jbeta primers, the PCR was carried out. Data came from immunoSEQ multiplex PCR; TCRdb stores just in-frame clones and leaves some out. The sample holds over 150,000 clones, about 86% seen once. The CDR3 length is 13 residues. Germline V lookup: CDR1 SEHNR, CDR2 FQNEAQ (reference sequence). The sample was PBMCs. The chain carries TRBV7-9 and TRBJ1-2; 7 positions match TRBD1. The receptor comes from a woman aged 30 to 39 in good health and CMV-seronegative. This CDR3 is CASSQQGIVGYTF. The DNA of the CDR3 is TGCGCCAGCAGCCAACAGGGGATCGTTGGCTACACCTTC.